The 3 T cell receptor beta chains given below trace back to one sample, sequenced in a study of vaccination and CD4 T cells after COVID-19. Treatment indicated: approximately nine-day PBMC culture with coronavirus spike peptide pools or control peptides (ViraFEST assay). No antigen has been assigned to these receptors. An Oncomine TCR Beta short-read assay was used to sequence the DNA from cultured CD4+ T cells. TCRdb analysed the PCR reads with MiXCR anew, one entry per CDR3 protein. The sample has roughly 13,000 distinct CDR3 sequences; approximately 63% are singletons. Sequenced material: CD4+ T cells from blood, cultured in vitro. The receptors come from a human donor who had recovered from COVID-19.

This clonotype was recorded a few times. V is TRBV20-1 and J is TRBJ1-5; TRBD1 aligns across 8 bases. Losses at the gene ends were 1 base for V and 6 bases for J; bases not matched to a gene: 11. CDR1 and CDR2 (germline): DFQATT, SNEGSKA (reference sequence). The CDR3 is 16 amino acids. The CDR3 DNA follows: TGCAGTGCTAGAGGTCAGGGGGCAAGTAGCGGTCAGCCCCAGCATTTT. It is translated as CSARGQGASSGQPQHF.

V and J are TRBV20-1 and TRBJ2-3; 7 positions agree with TRBD2. CDR1 is DFQATT and CDR2 is SNEGSKA in the germline V gene (reference sequence). V was clipped by 0 bases and J by 2 bases; unmatched bases: 5. The CDR3 loop spans 15 amino acids. CDR3 in amino acids: CSARDPAGLTDTQYF. The DNA of the CDR3 is TGCAGTGCTAGAGATCCAGCGGGGCTCACAGATACGCAGTATTTT.

The rearrangement uses TRBV6-2 or TRBV6-3 and TRBJ2-7; 7 positions agree with TRBD1. The CDR3 length is 16 residues. The trim removed 7 bases at V and 3 bases at J, leaving 15 bases unmatched. Germline V CDR1 and CDR2: MNHEY, SVGEGT. The CDR3 spells CASTKGAGTVIYEQYF. The CDR3 region has the DNA TGTGCCAGCACCAAGGGAGCTGGGACAGTTATCTACGAGCAGTACTTC.